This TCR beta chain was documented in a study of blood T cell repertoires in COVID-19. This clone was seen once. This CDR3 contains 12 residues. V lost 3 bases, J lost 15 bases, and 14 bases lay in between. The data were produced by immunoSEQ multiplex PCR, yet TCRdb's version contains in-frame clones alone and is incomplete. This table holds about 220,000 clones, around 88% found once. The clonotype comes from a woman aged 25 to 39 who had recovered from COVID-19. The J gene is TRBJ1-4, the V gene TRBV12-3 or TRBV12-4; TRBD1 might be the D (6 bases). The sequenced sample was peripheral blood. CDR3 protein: CASSFTGRGVFF. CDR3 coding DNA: TGTGCCAGCAGTTTTACCGGGAGGGGGGTGTTTTTT.